These T cell receptor beta chains were read from a single sample in a study of regulatory T cells in long-lasting Graves disease. From the multiplex PCR reads, TCRdb called clonotypes with MiXCR, one entry per CDR3 protein. The top ten clones hold roughly 20% of a sample with hundreds of thousands of distinct CDR3 sequences, less than 25% of them seen once. Sequencing used peripheral blood mononuclear cells (PBMCs), obtained when the disease was refractory, from a patient treated with antithyroid drugs. Receptor source: a female donor with Graves disease. Each CDR3 is given with its conserved first and last residue. The order of the fields is D gene, CDR3 length, clone size, V gene, J gene, CDR3 DNA, CDR3 protein. The D gene is left open where the match is weak. Some rows have no size entry. The others give once, few or many, or a class for an expanded clone.

D: NA; length: 12; size: NA; V: TRBV20-1; J: TRBJ2-5; DNA: TGCAGTGCTATTGAGGGAAGGGAGACCCAGTACTTC; CDR3: CSAIEGRETQYF
D: NA; length: 12; size: NA; V: TRBV7-9; J: TRBJ1-5; DNA: TGTGCCAGCAGCAACAGGAGTCAGCCCCAGCATTTT; CDR3: CASSNRSQPQHF
D: NA; length: 15; size: once; V: TRBV5-4; J: TRBJ2-5; DNA: TGTGCCAGCAGGCCGAACCAGGGTACCCAAGAGACCCAGTACTTC; CDR3: CASRPNQGTQETQYF
D: NA; length: 17; size: few; V: TRBV5-1; J: TRBJ2-6; DNA: TGCGCCAGCAGCTTGGCCGGACAGACCTCTGGGGCCAACGTCCTGACTTTC; CDR3: CASSLAGQTSGANVLTF
D: NA; length: 13; size: many; V: TRBV12-3/TRBV12-4; J: TRBJ1-2; DNA: TGTGCCAGCAGTTTCGGATTCTCCTTTGGCTACACCTTC; CDR3: CASSFGFSFGYTF
D: NA; length: 17; size: few; V: TRBV9; J: TRBJ2-5; DNA: TGTGCCAGCAGCGTAGTCGAAACGGGCCGTCAAGTGGAGACCCAGTACTTC; CDR3: CASSVVETGRQVETQYF
D: NA; length: 10; size: NA; V: TRBV28; J: TRBJ2-1; DNA: TGTGCCAGCAGGGAGGATGAGCAGTTCTTC; CDR3: CASREDEQFF
D: TRBD2; length: 14; size: many; V: TRBV12-3/TRBV12-4; J: TRBJ2-7; DNA: TGTGCCAGCAGTGCCGGGACTAGCGCCCGAGGGGAGTACTTC; CDR3: CASSAGTSARGEYF
D: NA; length: 14; size: NA; V: TRBV9; J: TRBJ1-2; DNA: TGTGCCAGCAGCCTTTACGACAGTATCCGTGGCTACACCTTC; CDR3: CASSLYDSIRGYTF
D: TRBD1; length: 18; size: few; V: TRBV28; J: TRBJ2-6; DNA: TGTGCCAGCAACGATAGGGGACAGGGGCTATCTGGGGCCAACGTCCTGACTTTC; CDR3: CASNDRGQGLSGANVLTF
D: TRBD1; length: 16; size: NA; V: TRBV6-1; J: TRBJ1-5; DNA: TGTGCCAGCAGCCAGGACAGGCCTTGGAGCAATCAGCCCCAGCATTTT; CDR3: CASSQDRPWSNQPQHF
D: NA; length: 13; size: few; V: TRBV6-1; J: TRBJ2-5; DNA: TGTGCCAGCAGCAACCTAGCAAAAGAGACCCAGTACTTC; CDR3: CASSNLAKETQYF
D: NA; length: 16; size: many; V: TRBV12-3/TRBV12-4; J: TRBJ2-2; DNA: TGTGCCAGCAGTCCGTTGGGACTCCCTAACACCGGGGAGCTGTTTTTT; CDR3: CASSPLGLPNTGELFF
D: TRBD1; length: 17; size: NA; V: TRBV7-2; J: TRBJ2-3; DNA: TGTGCCAGCAGCTTAGTCTCCGGGACAGGGGGAACAGATACGCAGTATTTT; CDR3: CASSLVSGTGGTDTQYF
D: NA; length: 14; size: NA; V: TRBV27; J: TRBJ2-3; DNA: TGTGCCAGCAGTCCCGGACAGCGCACAGATACGCAGTATTTT; CDR3: CASSPGQRTDTQYF
D: NA; length: 12; size: many; V: TRBV30; J: TRBJ1-1; DNA: TGTGCAGCGGGAACAGGGATCGGTGAAGCTTTCTTT; CDR3: CAAGTGIGEAFF
D: NA; length: 15; size: few; V: TRBV19; J: TRBJ1-1; DNA: TGTGCCAGTAGTCTCAACGGCCCGGGGGACACTGAAGCTTTCTTT; CDR3: CASSLNGPGDTEAFF
D: NA; length: 11; size: NA; V: TRBV15; J: TRBJ2-2; DNA: TGTGCCACCAGCAGAGACAGGGAGCTGTTTTTT; CDR3: CATSRDRELFF
D: NA; length: 16; size: NA; V: TRBV27; J: TRBJ2-2; DNA: TGTGCCAGCAGTTCCCCGGAATACGCGAACACCGGGGAGCTGTTTTTT; CDR3: CASSSPEYANTGELFF
D: NA; length: 14; size: once; V: TRBV6-2/TRBV6-3; J: TRBJ2-7; DNA: TGTGCCATCGATTCGGAGGGCCCGGCCTACGAGCAGTACTTC; CDR3: CAIDSEGPAYEQYF
D: NA; length: 14; size: many; V: TRBV12-3/TRBV12-4; J: TRBJ1-1; DNA: TGTGCCAGCAGACCTAGGGGGGGACACACTGAAGCTTTCTTT; CDR3: CASRPRGGHTEAFF
D: NA; length: 16; size: once; V: TRBV28; J: TRBJ2-1; DNA: TGTGCCAGCAGTGCCTGGACAGAAACGACGGGAAATGAGCAGTTCTTC; CDR3: CASSAWTETTGNEQFF
D: NA; length: 14; size: many; V: TRBV20-1; J: TRBJ1-4; DNA: TGCAGTGCTAGAGACCCTGGGGCTAATGAAAAACTGTTTTTT; CDR3: CSARDPGANEKLFF
D: NA; length: 13; size: few; V: TRBV25-1; J: TRBJ1-2; DNA: TGTGCCAGCAGTGAATTTGGCAGCACCGGCTACACCTTC; CDR3: CASSEFGSTGYTF
D: NA; length: 13; size: few; V: TRBV20-1; J: TRBJ1-5; DNA: TGCAGTGCTATAAGCAGGGCAAATCAGCCCCAGCATTTT; CDR3: CSAISRANQPQHF
D: TRBD1; length: 14; size: many; V: TRBV7-2; J: TRBJ2-7; DNA: TGTGCCAGCAGCAGGACAGGGACAGGCTACGAGCAGTACTTC; CDR3: CASSRTGTGYEQYF
D: NA; length: 12; size: many; V: TRBV6-1; J: TRBJ1-2; DNA: TGTGCCAGCAGTCAGCCGGCCTATGGCTACACCTTC; CDR3: CASSQPAYGYTF
D: NA; length: 13; size: many; V: TRBV28; J: TRBJ2-6; DNA: TGTGCCGTCGGGGTCGGGGGGGCCAACGTCCTGACTTTC; CDR3: CAVGVGGANVLTF
D: NA; length: 15; size: few; V: TRBV7-2; J: TRBJ2-7; DNA: TGTGCCAGCAGAAAAGTCGTGGGGGCGCGGGCCGAGCAGTACTTC; CDR3: CASRKVVGARAEQYF
D: NA; length: 11; size: many; V: TRBV12-3/TRBV12-4; J: TRBJ1-1; DNA: TGTGCCAGCAGGAGGACCCACGAAGCTTTCTTT; CDR3: CASRRTHEAFF
D: TRBD1; length: 16; size: NA; V: TRBV6-5; J: TRBJ1-1; DNA: TGTGCCAGCAGTTACGGGACAGGAAGCGGGTACACTGAAGCTTTCTTT; CDR3: CASSYGTGSGYTEAFF
D: NA; length: 14; size: few; V: TRBV3-1; J: TRBJ1-5; DNA: TGTGCCAGCAGCGCGGACAGTTACAATCAGCCCCAGCATTTT; CDR3: CASSADSYNQPQHF
D: TRBD2; length: 18; size: NA; V: TRBV4-1; J: TRBJ2-2; DNA: TGTGCCAGCAGCCAAGATAGCGGACTAGCCCCGAACACCGGGGAGCTGTTTTTT; CDR3: CASSQDSGLAPNTGELFF
D: TRBD1; length: 13; size: NA; V: TRBV29-1; J: TRBJ2-7; DNA: TGCAGCGTTACGACAGGGGATTCCGGCGAGCAGTACTTC; CDR3: CSVTTGDSGEQYF
D: TRBD1; length: 13; size: NA; V: TRBV6-2/TRBV6-3; J: TRBJ1-5; DNA: TGTGCCAGCAGAGACAGGGATCATCAGCCCCAGCATTTT; CDR3: CASRDRDHQPQHF
D: TRBD1; length: 15; size: many; V: TRBV7-2; J: TRBJ2-7; DNA: TGTGCCAGCAGCTTAGCGCTGAGGGGGCGACACGAGCAGTACTTC; CDR3: CASSLALRGRHEQYF
D: TRBD2; length: 16; size: few; V: TRBV7-2; J: TRBJ2-7; DNA: TGTGCCAGCAGCTCCACTAGCGGGTGGGGGGCCTACGAGCAGTACTTC; CDR3: CASSSTSGWGAYEQYF
D: NA; length: 19; size: many; V: TRBV3-1; J: TRBJ1-1; DNA: TGTGCCAGCAGCCCCGGGGCTTGGCGGGGGGCAGTGGAGAACACTGAAGCTTTCTTT; CDR3: CASSPGAWRGAVENTEAFF
D: NA; length: 14; size: NA; V: TRBV18; J: TRBJ1-2; DNA: NA; CDR3: CASSPVGFGTAAYF
D: NA; length: 13; size: few; V: TRBV7-2; J: TRBJ1-1; DNA: TGTGCCAGCAGCGAAGGACAGACCACTGAAGCTTTCTTT; CDR3: CASSEGQTTEAFF
D: NA; length: 13; size: few; V: TRBV11-2; J: TRBJ2-7; DNA: TGTGCCAGCAGCGTCGGGATTTCCTACGAGCAGTACTTC; CDR3: CASSVGISYEQYF